This T cell receptor beta chain was found in a study of human T cells and chemical hapten exposure (TCRdb year 2021). The study in broad terms: For sensitization, 2% DPC in acetone was applied to a roughly 2 cm by roughly 2 cm area of upper inner arm skin. Throughout the study period of roughly 24 weeks, patients also received therapeutic DPC doses to the scalp every week. Patch testing was done on the upper back using Finn chambers containing 0.01% DPC, and results were scored after 6 days according to International Contact Dermatitis Research Group standards. The mostly female patient cohort included alopecia areata with under or over 50% scalp involvement, alopecia totalis and alopecia universalis. Libraries were combined into a pool for sequencing, and differences in TCR yield between samples came mainly from small differences in library volumes within the pool. Peripheral blood TCR repertoire changes were tracked in vivo in alopecia patients during primary and secondary sensitization to the hapten diphenylcyclopropenone (DPC). Blood samples were taken from patients before sensitization (week 0) and then at 2, 6 and about 24 weeks after DPC sensitization. For TCR sequencing, blood came from about 29 alopecia patients at anywhere from one to four time points (pre-sensitization, 2, 6 and 24 weeks).

Points on this clonotype: Its antigen is not yet known. There are no base qualities to consult, and no much larger clone falls within one base.

The time point tag for this specimen amounts to: pre-sensitization, week 0. The sample's treatment or condition label is to be understood as: therapeutic diphenylcyclopropenone sensitization with weekly scalp DPC. At every patch-test visit, the blood draw took place before the patch test was put on. Patients were considered eligible if aged 18 to 70, diagnosed with alopecia and deemed suitable for DPC therapy, and patients were excluded if pregnant. Total RNA was isolated from unfractionated whole blood collected in Tempus Blood RNA tubes. Library generation was performed with RACE. Sequencing was performed on a NextSeq 500. During library preparation, unique molecular identifiers were attached to individual cDNA molecules so that TCRs could be counted in a quantitative, reproducible way. Each blood RNA sample was used to sequence both TCR alpha and TCR beta chains. From the authors' description of their analysis: Samples had a median of 95,638 TCRs, with a range from about 20,000 to 690,600. The Decombinator software suite was used to annotate the V, J and CDR3 of the TCR reads. For the PS versus PT1 abundance plots, all samples were subsampled to the same number of TCRs (28,000). TCRs were defined as expanded if absent before sensitization and observed at least eight times at the 2-week time point. TCRdb redid the processing of the public reads, applying fastp at Q25 and MiXCR, and retained in-frame beta chains. Rows are unified per CDR3 protein, each entry keeping the most common DNA and genes. TCRdb's processing, not the authors', yielded these V and J calls. The sample table shows about 380,000 distinct CDR3 sequences, and about 5.1% are seen once. The ten largest account for just over 2.5% of the sample.

The trim is 2 bases for V and 7 bases for J, with a gap of 21 bases between the germline ends. Sequences DFQATT (CDR1) and SNEGSKA (CDR2) are obtained from the germline V gene (reference sequence). From cysteine to phenylalanine, the CDR3 is 16 amino acids long. Left in the record is the CDR3 DNA by itself, 48 bases read in frame from the first base. Summary of the overall study and its limitations: Expanded TCRs formed significantly more large CDR3 similarity clusters than pre-sensitization or healthy control sets, consistent with antigen-driven responses. After repeated subsampling, changes were observed in the strength of the expansion versus patch-test correlation and in the threshold at which the correlation became significant. No change with DPC sensitization was found in the number of TCRs above 1 in 1000 frequency, and no evidence of global repertoire structure alterations was found. The number of PT1 expanded TCRs positively correlated with patch test score, significant at thresholds 8, 16 and 32 but not 4. All patients had alopecia, a presumed autoimmune disease, so their immune response might differ from that of healthy individuals.

Here the sequenced sample was whole blood, taken in connection with sensitization to the hapten diphenylcyclopropenone (DPC). This receptor was identified in a woman in her forties or fifties with alopecia areata. Some clones in this sample may be carry-over from other donors' samples. This chain joins TRBV20-1 to TRBJ1-5; 6 matching bases give a weak D call of TRBD1. CDR3 protein: CSARPASQGYIQPQHF. The DNA reads as follows: TGCAGTGCTAGACCGGCCAGCCAGGGGTACATACAGCCCCAGCATTTT.